This TCR beta chain is drawn from a study of T cell responses to AZD1222 COVID-19 vaccine. Study-level results: At study baseline, merely five or six AZD1222 recipients were seropositive. Spike-specific TCR breadth and depth grew following two AZD1222 doses. Most donors were white British, females outnumbered males, and clonal diversity was possibly underestimated.

A remark on this clone: Its antigen is not identified.

Between the trimmed V and J ends, which lost 7 bases and 4 bases, there was a span of 14 bases. Germline CDR1 is MNHEY and CDR2 is SVGAGI. CDR3 length: 14 amino acids. Repertoires were generated with immunoSEQ multiplex PCR, while TCRdb's copy carries only in-frame clones and drops some. The table records 110,000 to 150,000 clones, roughly 85% of them present only once. J is TRBJ2-1 and V is TRBV6-5; a weak D match, TRBD1 (6 bases). This TCR derives from an adult in good health. Sequenced material: peripheral blood, taken on day 0 of AZD1222 vaccination. This CDR3 is CASTSQQGYNEQFF. CDR3 DNA sequence: TGTGCCAGCACTTCCCAACAGGGTTACAATGAGCAGTTCTTC.